This TCR beta chain appears in the sequencing data of a study of CD8 T cells in Susac syndrome. Study as a whole: Clinical remission applied to under 10 sequenced Susac syndrome patients, and roughly six had active disease.

CDR3 length: 14 amino acids. The germline gives CDR1 MDHEN, CDR2 SYDVKM. V was pared by 6 bases and J by 0 bases, with 9 bases between. Study outcomes and limitations: The study identified sixteen and five Susac-specific public clones in total CD8+ and CD8+ TEMRA repertoires.

Of note for this clonotype: Its antigen is unidentified.

RNA in amounts of roughly 0.5 to 1 ug was reverse transcribed with random hexamers. The amplification used immunoSEQ multiplex PCR on TCR beta CDR3; it spanned 54 Vbeta and 13 Jbeta. TCRdb re-analysed the immunoSEQ multiplex PCR reads in MiXCR, keeping a single row per CDR3 protein. The sample records nearly 25,000 distinct CDR3 sequences, about 94% being singletons. It was negative isolation that provided the CD8+ and CD4+ T cells, whereas TEMRA cells were enriched by FACS. The source material was CD8+ T cells from PBMCs. The clonotype comes from a human donor with Susac syndrome. The J gene is TRBJ1-3, the V gene TRBV28; no clear D. The CDR3 reads CASRAVISGNTIYF. The CDR3 DNA reads as TGTGCCAGCAGGGCAGTGATCTCTGGAAACACCATATATTTT.